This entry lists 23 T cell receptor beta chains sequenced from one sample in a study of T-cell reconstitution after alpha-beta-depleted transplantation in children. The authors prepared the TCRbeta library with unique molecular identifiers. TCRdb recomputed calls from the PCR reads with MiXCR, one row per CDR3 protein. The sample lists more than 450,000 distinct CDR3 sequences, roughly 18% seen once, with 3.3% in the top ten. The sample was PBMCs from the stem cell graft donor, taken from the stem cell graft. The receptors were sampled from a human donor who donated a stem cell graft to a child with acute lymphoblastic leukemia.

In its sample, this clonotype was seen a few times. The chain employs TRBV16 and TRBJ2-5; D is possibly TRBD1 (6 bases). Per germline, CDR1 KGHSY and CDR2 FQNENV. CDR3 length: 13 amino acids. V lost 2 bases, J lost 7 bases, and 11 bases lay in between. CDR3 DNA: TGTGCCAGCAGCCAACGACAGGTCGGGACCCAGTACTTC. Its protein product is CASSQRQVGTQYF.

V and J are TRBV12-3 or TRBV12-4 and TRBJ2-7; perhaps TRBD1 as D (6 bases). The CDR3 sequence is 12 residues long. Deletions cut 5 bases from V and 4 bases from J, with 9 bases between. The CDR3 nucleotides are TGTGCCAGCAGTGCAGGGGAGTACGAGCAGTACTTC. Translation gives CASSAGEYEQYF.

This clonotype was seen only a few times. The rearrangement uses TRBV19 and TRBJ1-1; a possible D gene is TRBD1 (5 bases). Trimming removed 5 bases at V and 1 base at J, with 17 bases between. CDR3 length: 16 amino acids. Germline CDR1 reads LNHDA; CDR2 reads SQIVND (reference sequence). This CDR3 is CASSFFQGAGNTEAFF. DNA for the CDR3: TGTGCCAGTAGTTTTTTTCAAGGGGCAGGGAACACTGAAGCTTTCTTT.

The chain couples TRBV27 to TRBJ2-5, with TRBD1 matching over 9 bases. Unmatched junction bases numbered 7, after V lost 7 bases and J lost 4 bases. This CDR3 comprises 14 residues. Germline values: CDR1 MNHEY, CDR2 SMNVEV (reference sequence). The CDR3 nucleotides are TGTGCCAGCACCCTGACAGGGGGGGCAGAGACCCAGTACTTC. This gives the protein CASTLTGGAETQYF.

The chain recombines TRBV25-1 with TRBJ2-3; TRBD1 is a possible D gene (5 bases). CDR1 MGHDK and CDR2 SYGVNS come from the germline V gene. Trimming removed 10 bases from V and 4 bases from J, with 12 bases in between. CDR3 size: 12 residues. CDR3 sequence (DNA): TGTGCCATCCCAGGGTTCGCAGATACGCAGTATTTT. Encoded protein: CAIPGFADTQYF.

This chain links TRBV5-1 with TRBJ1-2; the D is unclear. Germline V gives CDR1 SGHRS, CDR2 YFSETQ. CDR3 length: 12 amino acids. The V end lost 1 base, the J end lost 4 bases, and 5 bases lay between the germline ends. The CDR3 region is CASSLLPYGYTF. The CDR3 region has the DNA TGCGCCAGCAGCTTGTTGCCCTATGGCTACACCTTC.

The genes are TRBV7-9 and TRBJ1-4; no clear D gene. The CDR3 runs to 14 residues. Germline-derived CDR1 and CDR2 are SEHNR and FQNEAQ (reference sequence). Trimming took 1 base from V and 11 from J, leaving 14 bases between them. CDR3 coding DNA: TGTGCCAGCAGCTTAGGTACAGCCGTCGACAAACTGTTTTTT. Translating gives CASSLGTAVDKLFF.

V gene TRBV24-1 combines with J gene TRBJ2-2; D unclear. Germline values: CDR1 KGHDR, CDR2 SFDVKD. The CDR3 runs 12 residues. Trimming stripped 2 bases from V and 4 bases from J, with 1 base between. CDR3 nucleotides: TGTGCCACCAGTGATTCCACCGGGGAGCTGTTTTTT. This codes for CATSDSTGELFF.

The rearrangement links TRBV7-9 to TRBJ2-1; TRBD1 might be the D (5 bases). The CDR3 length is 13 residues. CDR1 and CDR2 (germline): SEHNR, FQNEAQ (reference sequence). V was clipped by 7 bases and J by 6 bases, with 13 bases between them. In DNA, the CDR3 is TGTGCCAGCAATACGGGCCAGGGCAATGAGCAGTTCTTC. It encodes CASNTGQGNEQFF. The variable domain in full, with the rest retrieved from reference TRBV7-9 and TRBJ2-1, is DTGVSQNPRHKITKRGQNVTFRCDPISEHNRLYWYRQTLGQGPEFLTYFQNEAQLEKSRLLSDRFSAERPKGSFSTLEIQRTEQGDSAMYLCASNTGQGNEQFFGPGTRLTVL.

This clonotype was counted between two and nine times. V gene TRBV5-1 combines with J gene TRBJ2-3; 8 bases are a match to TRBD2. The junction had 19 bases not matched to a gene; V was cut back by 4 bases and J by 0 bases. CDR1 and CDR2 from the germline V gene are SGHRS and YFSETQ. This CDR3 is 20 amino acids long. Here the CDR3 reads CASSGAGGPKISTSTDTQYF. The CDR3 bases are TGCGCCAGCAGCGGGGCGGGAGGCCCAAAGATATCAACTAGCACAGATACGCAGTATTTT.

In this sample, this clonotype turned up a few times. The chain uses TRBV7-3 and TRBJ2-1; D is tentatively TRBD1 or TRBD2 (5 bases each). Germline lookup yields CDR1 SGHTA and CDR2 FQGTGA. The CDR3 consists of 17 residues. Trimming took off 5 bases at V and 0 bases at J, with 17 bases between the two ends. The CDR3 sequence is CASSREGTPSSYNEQFF. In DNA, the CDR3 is TGTGCCAGCAGCCGTGAGGGGACCCCAAGCTCCTACAATGAGCAGTTCTTC.

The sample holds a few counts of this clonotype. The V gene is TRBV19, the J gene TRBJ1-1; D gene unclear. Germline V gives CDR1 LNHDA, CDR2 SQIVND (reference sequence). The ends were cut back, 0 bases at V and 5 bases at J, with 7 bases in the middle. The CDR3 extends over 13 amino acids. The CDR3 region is CASSIDEETEAFF. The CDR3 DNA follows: TGTGCCAGTAGTATAGACGAGGAGACTGAAGCTTTCTTT.

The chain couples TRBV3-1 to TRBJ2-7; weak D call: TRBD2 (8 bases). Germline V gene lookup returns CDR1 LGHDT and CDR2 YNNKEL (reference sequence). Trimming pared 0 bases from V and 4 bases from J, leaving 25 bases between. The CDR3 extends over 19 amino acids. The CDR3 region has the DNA TGTGCCAGCAGCCAAGAACGCAGGGGGACTGAGCGGGAGAGGTACGAGCAGTACTTC. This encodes CASSQERRGTERERYEQYF.

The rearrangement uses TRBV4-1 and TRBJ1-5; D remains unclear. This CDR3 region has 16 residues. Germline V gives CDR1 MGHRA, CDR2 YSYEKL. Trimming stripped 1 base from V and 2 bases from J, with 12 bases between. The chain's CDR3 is CASSQGKAKGNQPQHF. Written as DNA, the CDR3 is TGCGCCAGCAGCCAAGGGAAAGCGAAGGGCAATCAGCCCCAGCATTTT.

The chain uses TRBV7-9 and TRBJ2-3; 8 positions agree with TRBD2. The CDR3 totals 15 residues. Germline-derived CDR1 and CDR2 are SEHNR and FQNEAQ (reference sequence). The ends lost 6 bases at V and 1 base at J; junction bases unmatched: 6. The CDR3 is CASRLAGTGTDTQYF. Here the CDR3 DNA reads TGTGCCAGCAGGCTAGCGGGCACAGGCACAGATACGCAGTATTTT.

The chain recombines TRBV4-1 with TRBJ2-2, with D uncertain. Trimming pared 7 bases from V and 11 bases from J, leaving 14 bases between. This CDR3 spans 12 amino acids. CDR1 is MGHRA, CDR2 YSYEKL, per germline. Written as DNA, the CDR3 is TGCGCCAGCAAAGGTCCTCCCACCGAGCTGTTTTTT. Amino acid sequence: CASKGPPTELFF.

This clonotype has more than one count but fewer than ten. The CDR3 DNA sequence: TGTGCCAGCAGTTACTCCAGGGTAGCGGGAGGACACAATGAGCAGTTCTTC. Translation: CASSYSRVAGGHNEQFF. V gene TRBV6-5 combines with J gene TRBJ2-1, with 10 bases matching TRBD2. Germline V gene sequence: CDR1 MNHEY, CDR2 SVGAGI. V was clipped by 0 bases and J by 5 bases; unmatched bases: 7. This CDR3 spans 17 amino acids.

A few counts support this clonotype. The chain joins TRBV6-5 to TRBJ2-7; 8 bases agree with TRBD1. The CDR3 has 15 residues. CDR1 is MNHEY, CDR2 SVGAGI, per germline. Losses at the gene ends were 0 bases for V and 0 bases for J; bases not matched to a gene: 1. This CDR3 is CASSYSGQGSYEQYF. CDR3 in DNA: TGTGCCAGCAGTTACTCCGGACAGGGCTCCTACGAGCAGTACTTC.

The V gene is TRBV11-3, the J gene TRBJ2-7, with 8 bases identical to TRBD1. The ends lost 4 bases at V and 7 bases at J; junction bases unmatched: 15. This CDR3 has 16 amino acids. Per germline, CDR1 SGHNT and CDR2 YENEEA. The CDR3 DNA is TGTGCCAGCAGCTCCGGACAGGGTGCAGTTTCCAAAGAGCAGTACTTC. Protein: CASSSGQGAVSKEQYF.

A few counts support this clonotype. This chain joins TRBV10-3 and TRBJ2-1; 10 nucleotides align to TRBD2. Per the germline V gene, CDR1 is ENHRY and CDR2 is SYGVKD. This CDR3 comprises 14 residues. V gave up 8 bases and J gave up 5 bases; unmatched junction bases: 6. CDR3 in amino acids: CAIAGLAANNEQFF. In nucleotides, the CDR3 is TGTGCCATCGCTGGACTAGCGGCAAACAATGAGCAGTTCTTC.

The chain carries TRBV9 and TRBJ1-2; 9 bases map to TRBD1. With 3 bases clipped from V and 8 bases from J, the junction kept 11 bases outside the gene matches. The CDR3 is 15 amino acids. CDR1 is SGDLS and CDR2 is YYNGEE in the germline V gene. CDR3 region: CASSGHRGRRYGYTF. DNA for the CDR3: TGTGCCAGCAGCGGCCACAGGGGGCGTCGTTACGGCTACACCTTC.

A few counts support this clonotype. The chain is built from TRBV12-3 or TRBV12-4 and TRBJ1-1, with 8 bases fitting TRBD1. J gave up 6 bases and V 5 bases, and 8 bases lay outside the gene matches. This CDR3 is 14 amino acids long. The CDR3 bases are TGTGCCAGCAGTCTAACTCAGGGGGCGGCTGAAGCTTTCTTT. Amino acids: CASSLTQGAAEAFF.

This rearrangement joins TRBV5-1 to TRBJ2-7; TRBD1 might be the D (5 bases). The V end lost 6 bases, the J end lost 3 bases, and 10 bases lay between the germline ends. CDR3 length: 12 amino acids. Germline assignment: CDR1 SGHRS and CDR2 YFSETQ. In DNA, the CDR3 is TGCGCCAGCAAGGACACGGGCTACGAGCAGTACTTC. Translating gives CASKDTGYEQYF.